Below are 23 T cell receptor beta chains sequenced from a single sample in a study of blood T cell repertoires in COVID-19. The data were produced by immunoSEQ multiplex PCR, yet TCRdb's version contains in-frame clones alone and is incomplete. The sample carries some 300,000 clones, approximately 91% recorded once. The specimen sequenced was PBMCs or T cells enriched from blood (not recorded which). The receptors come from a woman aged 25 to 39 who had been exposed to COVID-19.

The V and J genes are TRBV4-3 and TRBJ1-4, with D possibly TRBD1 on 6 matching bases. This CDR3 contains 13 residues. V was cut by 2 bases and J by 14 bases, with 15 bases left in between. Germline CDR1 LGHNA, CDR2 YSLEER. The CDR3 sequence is CASSQLVGDRLFF. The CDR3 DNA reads TGCGCCAGCAGCCAATTAGTTGGTGACAGGCTGTTTTTT.

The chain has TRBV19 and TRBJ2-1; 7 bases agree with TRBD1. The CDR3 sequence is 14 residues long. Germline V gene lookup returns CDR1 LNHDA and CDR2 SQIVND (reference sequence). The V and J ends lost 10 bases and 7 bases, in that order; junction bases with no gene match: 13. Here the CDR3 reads CATSDRVRGNEQFF. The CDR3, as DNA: TGTGCCACTTCCGACAGGGTGCGTGGGAATGAGCAGTTCTTC.

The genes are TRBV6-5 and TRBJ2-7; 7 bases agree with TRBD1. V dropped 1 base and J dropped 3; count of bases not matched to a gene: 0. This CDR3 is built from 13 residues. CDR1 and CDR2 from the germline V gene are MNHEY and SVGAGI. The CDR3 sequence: CASSYYRGYEQYF. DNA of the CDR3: TGTGCCAGCAGTTACTACAGGGGCTACGAGCAGTACTTC.

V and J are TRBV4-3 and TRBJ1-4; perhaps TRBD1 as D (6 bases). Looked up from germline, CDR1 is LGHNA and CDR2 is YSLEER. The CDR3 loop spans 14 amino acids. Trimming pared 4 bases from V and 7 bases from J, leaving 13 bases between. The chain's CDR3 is CASSLQGGGEKLFF. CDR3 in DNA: TGCGCCAGCAGCCTCCAGGGAGGGGGTGAAAAACTGTTTTTT.

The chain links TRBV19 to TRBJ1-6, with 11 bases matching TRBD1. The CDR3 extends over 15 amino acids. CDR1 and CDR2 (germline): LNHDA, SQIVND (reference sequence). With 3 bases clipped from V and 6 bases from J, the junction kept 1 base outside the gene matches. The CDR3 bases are TGTGCCAGTAGTATGGACAGGGGGCCTAATTCACCCCTCCACTTT. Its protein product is CASSMDRGPNSPLHF.

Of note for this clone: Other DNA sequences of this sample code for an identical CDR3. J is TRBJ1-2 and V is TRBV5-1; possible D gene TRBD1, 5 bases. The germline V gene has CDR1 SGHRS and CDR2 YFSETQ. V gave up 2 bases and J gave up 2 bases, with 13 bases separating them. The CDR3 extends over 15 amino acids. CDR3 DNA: TGCGCCAGCAGCTTAGGGCAGGGTTCCAACTATGGCTACACCTTC. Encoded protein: CASSLGQGSNYGYTF.

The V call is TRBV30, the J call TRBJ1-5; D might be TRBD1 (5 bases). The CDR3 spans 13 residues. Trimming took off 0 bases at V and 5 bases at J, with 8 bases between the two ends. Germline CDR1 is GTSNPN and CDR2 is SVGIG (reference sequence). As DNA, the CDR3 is TGTGCCTGGAGTGTACAAGGGGATCAGCCCCAGCATTTT. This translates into CAWSVQGDQPQHF.

In DNA form, the CDR3 reads TGTGCCAGCAGTTACTCGATAAGGGAGAGCTCCTATAATTCACCCCTCCACTTT. It encodes CASSYSIRESSYNSPLHF. J is TRBJ1-6 and V is TRBV6-2 or TRBV6-3; D call uncertain. CDR3 length: 18 residues. Germline CDR1 reads MNHEY; CDR2 reads SVGEGT. V lost 0 bases to trimming and J lost 0 bases, with 12 bases between them.

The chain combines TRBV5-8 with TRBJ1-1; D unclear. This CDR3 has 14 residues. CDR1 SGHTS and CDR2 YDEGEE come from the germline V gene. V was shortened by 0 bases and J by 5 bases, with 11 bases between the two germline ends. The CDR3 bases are TGTGCCAGCAGCTTGGCCGGAGGGCGGACTGAAGCTTTCTTT. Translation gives CASSLAGGRTEAFF.

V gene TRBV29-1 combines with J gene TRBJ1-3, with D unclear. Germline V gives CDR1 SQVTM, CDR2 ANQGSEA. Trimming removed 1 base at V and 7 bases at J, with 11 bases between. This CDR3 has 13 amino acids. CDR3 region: CSVEGPLSNTIYF. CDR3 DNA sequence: TGCAGCGTTGAAGGCCCGCTTAGTAACACCATATATTTT.

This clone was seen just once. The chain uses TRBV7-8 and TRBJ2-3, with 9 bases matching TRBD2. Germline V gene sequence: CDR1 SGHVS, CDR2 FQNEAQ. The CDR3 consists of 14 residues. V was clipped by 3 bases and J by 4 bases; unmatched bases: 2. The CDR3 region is CASSFRLAADTQYF. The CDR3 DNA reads TGTGCCAGCAGCTTTCGACTAGCGGCAGATACGCAGTATTTT.

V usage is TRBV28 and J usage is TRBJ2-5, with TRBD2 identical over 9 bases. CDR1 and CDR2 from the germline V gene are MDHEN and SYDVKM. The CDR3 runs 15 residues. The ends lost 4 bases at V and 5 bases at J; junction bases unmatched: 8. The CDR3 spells CASSSVRGGLETQYF. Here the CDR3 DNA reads TGTGCCAGCAGTTCGGTGCGGGGGGGCTTGGAGACCCAGTACTTC.

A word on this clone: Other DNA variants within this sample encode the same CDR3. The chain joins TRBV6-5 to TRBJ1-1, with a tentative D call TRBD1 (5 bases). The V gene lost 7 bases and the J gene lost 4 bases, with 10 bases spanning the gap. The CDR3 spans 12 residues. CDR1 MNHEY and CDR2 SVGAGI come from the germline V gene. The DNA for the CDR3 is TGTGCCAGCACCGGGGGAAGCACTGAAGCTTTCTTT. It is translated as CASTGGSTEAFF.

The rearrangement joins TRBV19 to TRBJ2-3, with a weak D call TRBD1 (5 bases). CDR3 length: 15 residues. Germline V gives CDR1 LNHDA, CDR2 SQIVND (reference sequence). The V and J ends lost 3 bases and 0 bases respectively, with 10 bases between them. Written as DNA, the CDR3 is TGTGCCAGTAGTATTGATCAGGGTAGCACAGATACGCAGTATTTT. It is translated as CASSIDQGSTDTQYF.

The DNA of the CDR3 is TGTGCCAGCAGTGAATCAGCGGGGGGCCAAGAGACCCAGTACTTC. It yields the protein CASSESAGGQETQYF. The gene calls are TRBV6-4 and TRBJ2-5, with TRBD2 identical over 9 bases. V dropped 3 bases and J dropped 1; count of bases not matched to a gene: 3. This CDR3 contains 15 residues. Germline assignment: CDR1 MRHNA and CDR2 SNTAGT.

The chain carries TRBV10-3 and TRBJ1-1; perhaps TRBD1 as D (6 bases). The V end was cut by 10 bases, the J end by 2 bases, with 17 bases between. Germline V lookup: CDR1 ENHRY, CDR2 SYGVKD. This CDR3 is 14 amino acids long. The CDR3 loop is CATEPQQGNTEAFF. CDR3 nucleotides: TGTGCCACCGAGCCCCAACAGGGTAACACTGAAGCTTTCTTT.

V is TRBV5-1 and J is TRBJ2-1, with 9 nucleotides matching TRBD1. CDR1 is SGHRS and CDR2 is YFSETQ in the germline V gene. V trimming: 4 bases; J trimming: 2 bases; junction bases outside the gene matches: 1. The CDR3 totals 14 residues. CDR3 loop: CASSRDRAYNEQFF. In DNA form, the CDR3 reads TGCGCCAGCAGCCGGGACAGGGCCTACAATGAGCAGTTCTTC.

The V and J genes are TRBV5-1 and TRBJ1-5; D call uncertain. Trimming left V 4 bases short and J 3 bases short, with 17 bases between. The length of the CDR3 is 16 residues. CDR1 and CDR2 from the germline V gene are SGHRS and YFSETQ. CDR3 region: CASSPTPPGDNQPQHF. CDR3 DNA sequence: TGCGCCAGCAGCCCGACCCCACCCGGGGACAATCAGCCCCAGCATTTT.

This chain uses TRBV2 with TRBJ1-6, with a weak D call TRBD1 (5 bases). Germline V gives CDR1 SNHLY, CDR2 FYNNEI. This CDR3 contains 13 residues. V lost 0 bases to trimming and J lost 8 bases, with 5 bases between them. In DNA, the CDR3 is TGTGCCAGCAGTGAAGCAGGGGATTCACCCCTCCACTTT. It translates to CASSEAGDSPLHF.

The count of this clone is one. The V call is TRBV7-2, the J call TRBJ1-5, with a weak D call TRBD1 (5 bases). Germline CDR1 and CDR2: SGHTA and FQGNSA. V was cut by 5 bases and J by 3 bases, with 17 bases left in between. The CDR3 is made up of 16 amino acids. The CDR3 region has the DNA TGTGCCAGCAGCATAACTACAGGCCTACACAATCAGCCCCAGCATTTT. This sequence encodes CASSITTGLHNQPQHF. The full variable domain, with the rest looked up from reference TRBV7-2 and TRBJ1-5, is GAGVSQSPSNKVTEKGKDVELRCDPISGHTALYWYRQSLGQGLEFLIYFQGNSAPDKSGLPSDRFSAERTGGSVSTLTIQRTQQEDSAVYLCASSITTGLHNQPQHFGDGTRLSIL.

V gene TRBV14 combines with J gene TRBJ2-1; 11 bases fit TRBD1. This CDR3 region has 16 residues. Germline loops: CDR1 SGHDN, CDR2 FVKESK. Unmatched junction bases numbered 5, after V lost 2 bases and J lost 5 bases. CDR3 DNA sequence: TGTGCCAGCAGCCAACTACCGGGACAGGGGGACAATGAGCAGTTCTTC. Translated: CASSQLPGQGDNEQFF.

The CDR3 DNA reads TGTGCCAGCAGCCTCACCTGGGCTAGCGGGGGAAAGACCCAGTACTTC. This translates into CASSLTWASGGKTQYF. The chain is built from TRBV6-2 or TRBV6-3 and TRBJ2-5; 10 bases match TRBD2. The germline CDR1 and CDR2 sequences are MNHEY and SVGEGT. The CDR3 loop spans 16 amino acids. J lost 6 bases, V lost 6 bases, and 13 bases had no gene match.

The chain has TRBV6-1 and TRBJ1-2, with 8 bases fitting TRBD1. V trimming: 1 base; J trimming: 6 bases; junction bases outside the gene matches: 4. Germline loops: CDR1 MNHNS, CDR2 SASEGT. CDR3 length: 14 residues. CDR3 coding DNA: TGTGCCAGCAGTGAAGGAGCAGGGGGCCATGGCTACACCTTC. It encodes CASSEGAGGHGYTF.